This TCR beta chain was sequenced for a study of T-cell memory formation after mild COVID-19. From the 5' RACE reads, TCRdb called clonotypes with MiXCR, one entry per CDR3 protein. The table records around 340,000 distinct CDR3 sequences, roughly 15% of them present only once. Overall study results and limits: Contracting clones, day 15 to 85, had balanced CD4/CD8, and later expanders favored CD4+. Pre-infection memory carried some responding clones, suggesting that cross-reactive memory joined. Researchers report contracting CD4+ clones mostly in CM and EM, with CD8+ clones in EMRA.

The CDR3 spans 15 residues. The germline gives CDR1 MNHEY, CDR2 SMNVEV (reference sequence). V lost 0 bases, J lost 5 bases, and 11 bases lay in between. About this clonotype: The antigen remains unidentified.

Sample: PBMCs or a T cell subset sorted from them (not recorded which). The chain recombines TRBV27 with TRBJ1-5; D remains unclear. The sequence came from a man aged 18 to 29 who had mild COVID-19 (a few samples of this study predate the infection). Cell type and time point are not known. The CDR3 loop is CASSLSGSEHQPQHF. CDR3 nucleotide sequence: TGTGCCAGCAGTTTATCAGGGTCTGAACATCAGCCCCAGCATTTT.